The 14 T cell receptor beta chains below come from one sample, sequenced in a study of blood T cell repertoires in COVID-19. The repertoire was sequenced with immunoSEQ multiplex PCR; TCRdb's copy has only in-frame clones and lacks some. This table holds about 300,000 clones, more than 75% found once. The sequenced sample consisted of PBMCs or T cells enriched from blood (not recorded which). The receptor source for this set is a woman younger than 30 who had recovered from COVID-19.

The rearrangement uses TRBV5-4 and TRBJ2-2; 8 nucleotides agree with TRBD1. CDR1 and CDR2 from the germline V gene are SGHNT and YYREEE (reference sequence). This CDR3 has 16 amino acids. V shed 4 bases, J shed 2 bases, and the junction held 7 bases outside the gene matches. The CDR3 region is CASSGTGGINTGELFF. CDR3 DNA: TGTGCCAGCAGCGGCACAGGGGGAATTAACACCGGGGAGCTGTTTTTT. Full variable domain (outside the CDR3, taken from reference TRBV5-4 and TRBJ2-2): ETGVTQSPTHLIKTRGQQVTLRCSSQSGHNTVSWYQQALGQGPQFIFQYYREEENGRGNFPPRFSGLQFPNYSSELNVNALELDDSALYLCASSGTGGINTGELFFGEGSRLTVL.

The chain uses TRBV21-1 and TRBJ2-5; no check of the table's D call, TRBD1, against the DNA was made. TRBV21-1 constitutes a pseudogene. The CDR3 is 16 amino acids. The CDR3 sequence: CASSKRHRGRQETQYF. The CDR3 region has the DNA TGTGCCAGCAGCAAACGGCACAGGGGGCGACAAGAGACCCAGTACTTC.

This chain uses TRBV6-6 with TRBJ1-6; 8 nucleotides line up with TRBD1. There are 13 residues in the CDR3. With V trimmed by 7 bases and J by 10 bases, 6 bases remained unmatched. Germline CDR1 reads MNHNY; CDR2 reads SVGAGI (reference sequence). CDR3 in amino acids: CASTTGEGSPLHF. In DNA, the CDR3 is TGTGCCAGCACGACAGGGGAAGGATCACCCCTCCACTTT.

The chain joins TRBV11-3 to TRBJ2-1; TRBD2 is a possible D gene (6 bases). Per the germline V gene, CDR1 is SGHNT and CDR2 is YENEEA. Trimming shortened V by 2 bases and J by 0 bases, and 14 bases separated the two germline ends. The CDR3 extends over 17 amino acids. The CDR3: CASSLRSTSSSYNEQFF. The CDR3 region has the DNA TGTGCCAGCAGCTTACGGTCCACTAGCAGCTCCTACAATGAGCAGTTCTTC.

This clone was found once. CDR3 sequence reads: CASSEISRGGYEHF. The DNA for the CDR3 is TGTGCCAGCAGTGAGATCTCCAGGGGCGGGTACGAGCATTTT. The genes are TRBV2 and TRBJ1-5, with D perhaps matching TRBD1 (6 bases). Germline V lookup: CDR1 SNHLY, CDR2 FYNNEI. The length of the CDR3 is 14 residues. Trimming pared 3 bases from V and 14 bases from J, leaving 20 bases between. Supplemented by reference TRBV2 and TRBJ1-5, the full variable domain reads EPEVTQTPSHQVTQMGQEVILRCVPISNHLYFYWYRQILGQKVEFLVSFYNNEISEKSEIFDDQFSVERPDGSNFTLKIRSTKLEDSAMYFCASSEISRGGYEHFGDGTRLSIL.

The chain is built from TRBV3-1 (or the pseudogene TRBV3-2) and TRBJ1-1; D is unclear. Per germline, CDR1 LGHDT and CDR2 YNNKEL (reference sequence). V was clipped by 1 base and J by 12 bases, with 12 bases between them. This CDR3 is 12 amino acids long. The CDR3 sequence is CASSQGPLDPFF. The CDR3, as DNA: TGTGCCAGCAGCCAAGGGCCCCTCGATCCTTTCTTT.

The rearrangement links TRBV7-8 to TRBJ1-1; D gene ambiguous. Between the trimmed V and J ends, which lost 5 bases and 0 bases, there was a span of 16 bases. CDR3 length equals 16 residues. Germline V gene data show CDR1 as SGHVS and CDR2 as FQNEAQ. The CDR3 loop is CASSPRRVRMNTEAFF. The CDR3 coding sequence is TGTGCCAGCAGCCCACGGCGGGTCAGAATGAACACTGAAGCTTTCTTT.

The table lists this clone with a count of one. The J gene is TRBJ2-1, the V gene TRBV6-2 or TRBV6-3, with 9 bases lining up with TRBD1. The CDR3 extends over 16 amino acids. Trimming took 4 bases from V and 3 from J; bases not matched to a gene: 7. Germline values: CDR1 MNHEY, CDR2 SVGEGT. The CDR3 spells CASSWLEDRGYNEQFF. The DNA for the CDR3 is TGTGCCAGCAGTTGGTTAGAGGACAGGGGCTACAATGAGCAGTTCTTC.

This clone has only a few counts. DNA of the CDR3: TGCAGTGCTAGATTAGCCCGCGGCTACACCTTC. Translating it yields CSARLARGYTF. The rearrangement uses TRBV20-1 and TRBJ1-2; D not certain. The V end lost 2 bases, the J end lost 8 bases, and 9 bases lay between the germline ends. This CDR3 has 11 residues. The germline CDR1 and CDR2 sequences are DFQATT and SNEGSKA (reference sequence).

This clone was counted between two and nine times. The CDR3 sequence is CASSQGLPLGKDSTDTQYF. The CDR3 DNA sequence: TGTGCCAGCAGCCAAGGACTCCCCCTCGGGAAGGATTCAACAGATACGCAGTATTTT. The chain couples TRBV3-1 (or the pseudogene TRBV3-2) to TRBJ2-3; perhaps TRBD2 as D (5 bases). The CDR3 spans 19 residues. Trimming pared 1 base from V and 3 bases from J, leaving 23 bases between. The V gene's germline CDR1 is LGHDT and CDR2 YNNKEL (reference sequence).

This CDR3 is CASSETDESNYGYTF. CDR3 nucleotides: TGTGCCAGCAGCGAGACAGACGAGTCTAACTATGGCTACACCTTC. This chain connects TRBV6-5 to TRBJ1-2, with a weak D call TRBD1 (5 bases). The germline CDR1 and CDR2 sequences are MNHEY and SVGAGI. This CDR3 has 15 amino acids. The germline V and J ends were trimmed by 6 bases and 0 bases, with 14 bases remaining between them.

This clone was observed a handful of times. The V and J genes are TRBV6-5 and TRBJ1-1; D gene unclear. Germline V CDR1 and CDR2: MNHEY, SVGAGI. This CDR3 comprises 14 residues. Trimming pared 2 bases from V and 0 bases from J, leaving 7 bases between. The CDR3 bases are TGTGCCAGCAGTTACCGGGGTCTGAACACTGAAGCTTTCTTT. It yields the protein CASSYRGLNTEAFF.

The genes are TRBV7-8 and TRBJ2-7; D is unresolved. Germline CDR1 reads SGHVS; CDR2 reads FQNEAQ. Trimming removed 3 bases from V and 0 bases from J, with 6 bases in between. The CDR3 runs 13 residues. CDR3 sequence reads: CASSFSISYEQYF. The DNA for the CDR3 is TGTGCCAGCAGCTTCAGTATCTCCTACGAGCAGTACTTC.

The CDR3 region has the DNA TGTGCCAGCAGTGACCCAGACAGGGTTTATGGCTACACCTTC. This translates into CASSDPDRVYGYTF. This chain links TRBV6-1 with TRBJ1-2; 7 bases are shared with TRBD1. The CDR3 consists of 14 residues. V lost 3 bases, J lost 5 bases, and 6 bases stayed unmatched. Germline V gene sequence: CDR1 MNHNS, CDR2 SASEGT.